These 22 T cell receptor beta chains were all obtained from the same sample, sequenced in a study of shared clonotypes between healthy human individuals. The data were produced by immunoSEQ multiplex PCR, yet TCRdb's version contains in-frame clones alone and is incomplete. The table has some 2,100,000 clones, roughly 95% seen once. The sequenced sample was naive CD4+ T cells sorted from blood. The subset denotes: CD45RA+ positively selected. The receptors come from a young man in good health.

The chain combines TRBV4-1 with TRBJ2-1; the match to TRBD2 covers 14 bases. The CDR3 spans 18 residues. V shed 0 bases and J 9 bases; nucleotides not matched to a gene: 10. CDR1 and CDR2 from the germline V gene are MGHRA and YSYEKL. CDR3 region: CASSQEGTSGSRLGEQFF. The CDR3 DNA reads TGCGCCAGCAGCCAAGAGGGGACTAGCGGGAGCCGTTTGGGTGAGCAGTTCTTC.

This chain uses TRBV6-5 with TRBJ2-7, with D perhaps TRBD1 (5 bases). Trimming removed 4 bases at V and 6 bases at J, with 13 bases between. CDR1 and CDR2 from the germline V gene are MNHEY and SVGAGI. This CDR3 contains 13 residues. The CDR3 nucleotides are TGTGCCAGCAGTTCGATTCAGGGTAGCGAGCAGTACTTC. Its translation: CASSSIQGSEQYF.

This chain uses TRBV4-3 with TRBJ1-2; tentatively, D is TRBD1 (5 bases). V lost 1 base and J 2 bases, leaving 11 bases between the germline ends. Germline V CDR1 and CDR2: LGHNA, YSLEER. The CDR3 spans 15 residues. CDR3 amino acids: CASSQALQGNYGYTF. The CDR3 bases are TGCGCCAGCAGCCAAGCGCTTCAGGGAAACTATGGCTACACCTTC.

This chain links TRBV5-1 with TRBJ2-7; D possibly corresponds to TRBD1 (6 bases). The CDR3 has 13 residues. The germline V gene has CDR1 SGHRS and CDR2 YFSETQ. Deletions cut 5 bases from V and 2 bases from J, with 11 bases between. The CDR3 nucleotides are TGCGCCAGCAGGGCCAGGGGAACCTACGAGCAGTACTTC. This translates into CASRARGTYEQYF.

CDR3 loop: CASTRGTKTSYEQYF. In DNA, the CDR3 is TGTGCCAGCACAAGAGGGACAAAGACCTCCTACGAGCAGTACTTC. The V and J genes are TRBV6-5 and TRBJ2-7, with D possibly TRBD1 on 6 matching bases. The CDR3 length is 15 residues. Germline V gene sequence: CDR1 MNHEY, CDR2 SVGAGI. Between the trimmed V and J ends, which lost 7 bases and 0 bases, there was a span of 16 bases.

As concerns this clone: Different DNA sequences within this sample yield the same CDR3. This chain connects TRBV2 to TRBJ1-3; D remains unclear. V lost 4 bases and J 1 base, leaving 2 bases between the germline ends. In germline, CDR1 is SNHLY, CDR2 FYNNEI. The CDR3 loop spans 12 amino acids. The CDR3 region is CASSASGNTIYF. In nucleotides, the CDR3 is TGTGCCAGCAGTGCTTCTGGAAACACCATATATTTT.

About this clone: Other DNA variants within this sample encode the same CDR3. The chain joins TRBV11-2 to TRBJ2-2; tentative D call: TRBD1 (6 bases). The germline gives CDR1 SGHAT, CDR2 FQNNGV. The CDR3 is made up of 15 amino acids. The V and J ends lost 1 base and 3 bases respectively, with 9 bases between them. The CDR3, as DNA: TGTGCCAGCAGCTTAGGTACAGGGTACACCGGGGAGCTGTTTTTT. This codes for CASSLGTGYTGELFF.

The chain has TRBV7-9 and TRBJ2-3; tentative D call: TRBD1 (5 bases). The CDR3 has 16 amino acids. Germline V lookup: CDR1 SEHNR, CDR2 FQNEAQ (reference sequence). V was cut by 4 bases and J by 0 bases, with 14 bases left in between. CDR3 nucleotides: TGTGCCAGCAGCTACAGGAAGGGGTCTAGCACAGATACGCAGTATTTT. Protein product: CASSYRKGSSTDTQYF.

This clone was seen once. The rearrangement joins TRBV2 to TRBJ1-6; D unresolved. The germline gives CDR1 SNHLY, CDR2 FYNNEI. The CDR3 loop spans 16 amino acids. V lost 1 base and J 3 bases, leaving 10 bases between the germline ends. CDR3: CASSEEASIYNSPLHF. In DNA, the CDR3 is TGTGCCAGCAGTGAAGAAGCCAGTATCTATAATTCACCCCTCCACTTT.

The chain carries TRBV5-1 and TRBJ1-1, with D perhaps TRBD1 (5 bases). This CDR3 has 14 amino acids. V lost 7 bases to trimming and J lost 0 bases, with 13 bases between them. Germline loops: CDR1 SGHRS, CDR2 YFSETQ. The DNA for the CDR3 is TGCGCCAGCTCGGGGGGGTTCATGAACACTGAAGCTTTCTTT. The encoded protein is CASSGGFMNTEAFF.

The DNA for the CDR3 is TGTGCCACCAGCCGGACTCAGAACCCAGCTTTCTTT. Protein product: CATSRTQNPAFF. The rearrangement links TRBV6-5 to TRBJ1-1; D unresolved. CDR3 length: 12 amino acids. CDR1 MNHEY and CDR2 SVGAGI come from the germline V gene. V gave up 10 bases and J gave up 10 bases, with 19 bases separating them.

This clone turned up a few times. The V call is TRBV11-2, the J call TRBJ2-7; no definite D call. CDR1 SGHAT and CDR2 FQNNGV come from the germline V gene. CDR3 length equals 12 residues. With 1 base removed from V and 6 bases from J, the gap between germline ends came to 7 bases. CDR3 region: CASSLGLGEQYF. In DNA form, the CDR3 reads TGTGCCAGCAGCTTAGGACTCGGCGAGCAGTACTTC.

The chain carries TRBV5-4 and TRBJ2-3, with 12 bases matching TRBD2. Germline loops: CDR1 SGHNT, CDR2 YYREEE (reference sequence). The CDR3 sequence is 17 residues long. The trim removed 3 bases at V and 2 bases at J, leaving 7 bases unmatched. CDR3 sequence reads: CASSSKLAGGLTDTQYF. The CDR3 DNA reads TGTGCCAGCAGCTCGAAACTAGCGGGGGGCCTCACAGATACGCAGTATTTT.

This chain connects TRBV7-9 to TRBJ2-7; D perhaps matches TRBD1 (6 bases). Trimming shortened V by 5 bases and J by 10 bases, and 15 bases separated the two germline ends. This CDR3 spans 12 amino acids. CDR1 SEHNR and CDR2 FQNEAQ come from the germline V gene (reference sequence). The CDR3 region is CASSAQGPNQYF. DNA for the CDR3: TGTGCCAGCAGCGCCCAGGGGCCAAACCAGTACTTC.

This clone was counted a few times. The chain combines TRBV14 with TRBJ1-1, with a possible D match to TRBD1 (6 bases). V was cut by 4 bases and J by 1 base, with 10 bases left in between. The CDR3 extends over 14 amino acids. The V gene's germline CDR1 is SGHDN and CDR2 FVKESK. The CDR3 DNA follows: TGTGCCAGCAGCCGACAGGCCCCGAACACTGAAGCTTTCTTT. Translated, it gives CASSRQAPNTEAFF.

This clone was seen a few times. This rearrangement joins TRBV29-1 to TRBJ1-1; D gene unclear. The CDR3 runs 11 residues. Trimming stripped 4 bases from V and 10 bases from J, with 13 bases between. Germline V gives CDR1 SQVTM, CDR2 ANQGSEA. CDR3 coding DNA: TGCAGCGTTGGGCCAGGCATAGTAGCTTTCTTT. Amino acids: CSVGPGIVAFF.

On this clone: Other DNA sequences from this sample encode an identical CDR3 as well. V and J are TRBV6-1 and TRBJ1-1, with D tentatively TRBD1 (5 bases). The CDR3 loop spans 14 amino acids. Deletions cut 2 bases from V and 0 bases from J, with 7 bases between. CDR1 is MNHNS and CDR2 is SASEGT in the germline V gene. DNA of the CDR3: TGTGCCAGCAGTGAACAGGGCGTGAACACTGAAGCTTTCTTT. It codes for CASSEQGVNTEAFF.

A note on this clone: The junction shows a germline mismatch at one end, possibly a read error. V and J are TRBV4-1 and TRBJ2-7, with TRBD1 identical over 7 bases. The CDR3 spans 14 residues. Germline V gene data show CDR1 as MGHRA and CDR2 as YSYEKL. The CDR3 nucleotides are TGCGCCAGCAACCAAGTTACAGGGGCCAACGAGCAGTACTTC. It codes for CASNQVTGANEQYF.

A note on this clone: The junction differs from germline at one of its ends, possibly a read error. This chain joins TRBV18 and TRBJ2-7; no reliable D call. CDR1 and CDR2 from the germline V gene are KGHSH and LQKENI. CDR3 length equals 11 residues. CDR3 sequence (DNA): TGTGCCAGCTCCACCTCCGACGAGCAGTACTTC. Encoded protein: CASSTSDEQYF.

The chain carries TRBV7-2 and TRBJ1-1; D gene ambiguous. CDR1 and CDR2 from the germline V gene are SGHTA and FQGNSA. CDR3 length: 14 residues. V dropped 6 bases and J dropped 0 bases, with 11 bases sitting between them. In DNA form, the CDR3 reads TGTGCCAGCAGTTTGGGTTCGGTGAACACTGAAGCTTTCTTT. Translated, it gives CASSLGSVNTEAFF. The full variable domain, completed using reference TRBV7-2 and TRBJ1-1, is GAGVSQSPSNKVTEKGKDVELRCDPISGHTALYWYRQSLGQGLEFLIYFQGNSAPDKSGLPSDRFSAERTGGSVSTLTIQRTQQEDSAVYLCASSLGSVNTEAFFGQGTRLTVV.

The V call is TRBV5-4, the J call TRBJ2-5; 7 bases line up with TRBD2. CDR1 is SGHNT and CDR2 is YYREEE in the germline V gene (reference sequence). The CDR3 is made up of 14 amino acids. Germline trimming cut 1 base from V and 5 bases from J; bases unmatched to any gene: 5. CDR3 protein: CASSLNPAGETQYF. The CDR3 DNA is TGTGCCAGCAGCTTGAACCCAGCGGGGGAGACCCAGTACTTC.

The chain carries TRBV30 and TRBJ2-5; TRBD2 matches at 8 bases. The V gene end was trimmed by 7 bases and the J gene end by 1 base; junction bases not matched to a gene: 5. The CDR3 spans 13 residues. Looked up from germline, CDR1 is GTSNPN and CDR2 is SVGIG (reference sequence). The CDR3 loop is CASSGGLQETQYF. The CDR3 DNA sequence: TGTGCCTCTTCGGGGGGGCTCCAAGAGACCCAGTACTTC.